This note documents a single T cell receptor beta chain sequence. This sample was taken from a study of Tregs in tolerant kidney transplant recipients. The CDR3 consists of 16 residues. Looked up from germline, CDR1 is MNHEY and CDR2 is SVGAGI. The V gene lost 1 base and the J gene lost 4 bases, with 16 bases spanning the gap. Related graft donors supplied nonmyeloablative bone marrow transplants, and mixed chimerism was transient. Profiled with immunoSEQ multiplex PCR; TCRdb holds only in-frame clones, not every one. This repertoire shows tens of thousands of clones, under 95% found once; its top ten account for roughly 1.5%.

This receptor was identified in a human patient who received a combined kidney and bone marrow transplant. Some T cells may have originated in the graft donor. The input for sequencing was CD4+ T cells from blood (PBMCs), taken 12 months after the transplant. The rearrangement links TRBV6-5 to TRBJ1-1, with a tentative D call TRBD1 (5 bases). The CDR3 DNA reads as TGTGCCAGCAGTTACTACGGACGTCAGGGCCGCACTGAAGCTTTCTTT. Translating it yields CASSYYGRQGRTEAFF.